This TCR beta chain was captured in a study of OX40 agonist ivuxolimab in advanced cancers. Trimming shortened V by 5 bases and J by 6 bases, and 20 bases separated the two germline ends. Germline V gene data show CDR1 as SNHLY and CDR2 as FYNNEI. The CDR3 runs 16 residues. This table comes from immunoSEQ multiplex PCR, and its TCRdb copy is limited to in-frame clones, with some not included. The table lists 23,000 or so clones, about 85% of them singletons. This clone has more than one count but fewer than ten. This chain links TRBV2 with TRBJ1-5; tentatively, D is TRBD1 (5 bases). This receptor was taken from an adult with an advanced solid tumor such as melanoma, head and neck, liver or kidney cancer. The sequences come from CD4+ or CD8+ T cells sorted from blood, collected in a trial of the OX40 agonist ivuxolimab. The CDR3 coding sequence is TGTGCCAGCAGTCCGAGAGGGGCACGTGTCGGTCAGCCCCAGCATTTT. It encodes CASSPRGARVGQPQHF.